This T cell receptor (beta chain) was identified during a study of TIL therapy for anti-PD-1-resistant metastatic lung cancer. Study conclusions and caveats: Patients were highly selected, enriched for treatment-naive, never-smoker and oncogene-addicted cases. Many TIL product clones were absent from baseline tumor, suggesting clonal contraction.

This clone was seen ten or more times. Antigen specificity is unknown. Trimming took off 3 bases at V and 5 bases at J, with 10 bases between the two ends. The CDR3 has 13 residues. Germline V CDR1 and CDR2: SEHNR, FQNEAQ (reference sequence). Stated time point: pre-treatment sample, taken before nivolumab and TIL therapy. The tumor samples were excised metastases, mostly pleural nodules or supraclavicular lymph nodes. The libraries were made with immunoSEQ v3. Produced via immunoSEQ multiplex PCR; TCRdb's table is partial and in-frame only. The data show approximately 92,000 clones, 65% seen once. This specimen was tumor tissue, taken at baseline. This chain uses TRBV7-9 with TRBJ2-5, with TRBD2 as a possible D gene (5 bases). This TCR derives from a person between 25 and 80 years old with non-small cell lung cancer. The CDR3 spells CASSFYTGETQYF. CDR3 DNA sequence: TGTGCCAGCAGCTTTTACACGGGGGAGACCCAGTACTTC.